Listed below are T cell receptor beta chains from one sample, sequenced in a study of human T cells and chemical hapten exposure. TCRdb processed the RACE reads anew with MiXCR; each CDR3 protein has one entry. The sample lists about 58,000 distinct CDR3 sequences, approximately 13% occurring once. Sequencing used whole blood, obtained in connection with sensitization to the hapten diphenylcyclopropenone (DPC). These receptors were obtained from a man aged 25-45 years with alopecia areata. Some clones in this sample may be carry-over from other donors' samples. Each CDR3 is given with its conserved first and last residue. Each record gives: V gene, clone size, J gene, D gene, CDR3 DNA, CDR3 protein. D genes are given only for firm matches. Expanded clones get a size class; other rows say once, few or many, or leave the size out.

v_gene: TRBV7-2
abundance: many
j_gene: TRBJ2-3
d_gene: NA
CDR3nt: TGTGCCAGCAGCTCTAGCACAGATACGCAGTATTTT
CDR3aa: CASSSSTDTQYF

v_gene: TRBV7-7
abundance: many
j_gene: TRBJ2-1
d_gene: NA
CDR3nt: TGTGCTAGCAGCTTAGGTCGTCTTGTGGGGGTGAATGAGCAGTTCTTC
CDR3aa: CASSLGRLVGVNEQFF

v_gene: TRBV6-4
abundance: many
j_gene: TRBJ2-1
d_gene: TRBD1
CDR3nt: TGTGCCAGCAGTGACTGGGACAGGGGGCTAAGAAATGAGCAGTTCTTC
CDR3aa: CASSDWDRGLRNEQFF

v_gene: TRBV5-1
abundance: few
j_gene: TRBJ1-1
d_gene: TRBD1
CDR3nt: TGCGCCAGCAGCTTGTTGCAGGGGGACACTGAAGCTTTCTTT
CDR3aa: CASSLLQGDTEAFF

v_gene: TRBV30
abundance: many
j_gene: TRBJ1-5
d_gene: NA
CDR3nt: TGTGCCTGGAGTGTACTGGGACCACAAAATCAGCCCCAGCATTTT
CDR3aa: CAWSVLGPQNQPQHF

v_gene: TRBV9
abundance: NA
j_gene: TRBJ2-1
d_gene: TRBD1
CDR3nt: TGTGCCAGCAGCGGGGACAGGGGCAATGAGCAGTTCTTC
CDR3aa: CASSGDRGNEQFF

v_gene: TRBV5-1
abundance: many
j_gene: TRBJ1-1
d_gene: NA
CDR3nt: TGCGCCAGCAGCTTGCTGGGGGTGCCGCCGACTGAAGCTTTCTTT
CDR3aa: CASSLLGVPPTEAFF

v_gene: TRBV19
abundance: few
j_gene: TRBJ2-3
d_gene: TRBD2
CDR3nt: TGTGCCAGTAGTAGGGCGACTAGCGGGCGCACAGATACGCAGTATTTT
CDR3aa: CASSRATSGRTDTQYF

v_gene: TRBV3-1
abundance: NA
j_gene: TRBJ2-7
d_gene: TRBD1
CDR3nt: TGTGCCAGCAGAGCTACGGGACAGGGTACCTACGAGCAGTACTTC
CDR3aa: CASRATGQGTYEQYF

v_gene: TRBV12-3/TRBV12-4
abundance: many
j_gene: TRBJ2-2
d_gene: TRBD1
CDR3nt: TGTGCCAGCAAAGAGGGGGCGCGTACCGGGGAGCTGTTTTTT
CDR3aa: CASKEGARTGELFF

v_gene: TRBV6-2/TRBV6-3
abundance: many
j_gene: TRBJ2-7
d_gene: TRBD1
CDR3nt: TGTGCCAGCAAGAGACAGGGGGCCCCCTACGAGCAGTACTTC
CDR3aa: CASKRQGAPYEQYF

v_gene: TRBV6-5
abundance: many
j_gene: TRBJ2-7
d_gene: NA
CDR3nt: TGTGCCAGCAGTTACAGAACAGGGAGCGTCGACGAGCAGTACTTC
CDR3aa: CASSYRTGSVDEQYF

v_gene: TRBV6-2/TRBV6-3
abundance: few
j_gene: TRBJ2-3
d_gene: NA
CDR3nt: TGTGCCAGCAGCAGACAGGAGAGAAGCACAGATACGCAGTATTTT
CDR3aa: CASSRQERSTDTQYF

v_gene: TRBV21-1
abundance: few
j_gene: TRBJ1-6
d_gene: NA
CDR3nt: TGTGCCAGCAGCAAAGTGCGGCGGCGCCGATATAATTCACCCCTCCACTTT
CDR3aa: CASSKVRRRRYNSPLHF

v_gene: TRBV12-3/TRBV12-4
abundance: few
j_gene: TRBJ2-7
d_gene: TRBD1
CDR3nt: TGTGCCAGCACCTCGGACAGGGTGGGGATGCAGTACTTC
CDR3aa: CASTSDRVGMQYF

v_gene: TRBV28
abundance: many
j_gene: TRBJ1-2
d_gene: TRBD1
CDR3nt: TGTGCCAGCAGTACCCGAATGGCAGGGGGCGCGTATGGCTACACCTTC
CDR3aa: CASSTRMAGGAYGYTF

v_gene: TRBV7-3
abundance: many
j_gene: TRBJ1-1
d_gene: TRBD1
CDR3nt: TGTGCCAGCAGCGCGATGACAGGGACGAACACTGAAGCTTTCTTT
CDR3aa: CASSAMTGTNTEAFF

v_gene: TRBV2
abundance: NA
j_gene: TRBJ1-1
d_gene: NA
CDR3nt: TGTGCCAGCAGTCGGGTCAGAATGAACACTGAAGCTTTCTTT
CDR3aa: CASSRVRMNTEAFF

v_gene: TRBV27
abundance: NA
j_gene: TRBJ2-1
d_gene: NA
CDR3nt: TGTGCCAGCAGTTTCACCCAAGGTAATGAGCAGTTCTTC
CDR3aa: CASSFTQGNEQFF

v_gene: TRBV6-1
abundance: few
j_gene: TRBJ2-2
d_gene: NA
CDR3nt: TGTGCCAGCACGAGGGGGGGACACAACACCGGGGAGCTGTTTTTT
CDR3aa: CASTRGGHNTGELFF

v_gene: TRBV10-3
abundance: NA
j_gene: TRBJ2-3
d_gene: NA
CDR3nt: TGTGCCATCTGTGGGGCTAGCACAGATACGCAGTATTTT
CDR3aa: CAICGASTDTQYF

v_gene: TRBV28
abundance: few
j_gene: TRBJ2-4
d_gene: NA
CDR3nt: TGTGCCAGCAGAAGTATAGCCAAAAACATTCAGTACTTC
CDR3aa: CASRSIAKNIQYF

v_gene: TRBV11-2
abundance: few
j_gene: TRBJ2-5
d_gene: NA
CDR3nt: TGTGCCCGTGCACAGCTCGATTCCCAAGAGACCCAGTACTTC
CDR3aa: CARAQLDSQETQYF

v_gene: TRBV12-3/TRBV12-4
abundance: few
j_gene: TRBJ1-1
d_gene: NA
CDR3nt: TGTGCCAGCAGTTTCGTACCGAACACTGAAGCTTTCTTT
CDR3aa: CASSFVPNTEAFF

v_gene: TRBV6-5
abundance: many
j_gene: TRBJ2-1
d_gene: NA
CDR3nt: TGTGCCAGCAGTAGGCGACCACTCCTCTCAAGCTCCTACAATGAGCAGTTCTTC
CDR3aa: CASSRRPLLSSSYNEQFF

v_gene: TRBV20-1
abundance: NA
j_gene: TRBJ1-1
d_gene: NA
CDR3nt: TGCAGTGCTAGAGATAAGGCTGAAGCTTTCTTT
CDR3aa: CSARDKAEAFF

v_gene: TRBV12-3/TRBV12-4
abundance: NA
j_gene: TRBJ1-3
d_gene: NA
CDR3nt: TGTGCCAGCAGTTTACAAACGGGCGTAGCTGGAAACACCATATATTTT
CDR3aa: CASSLQTGVAGNTIYF

v_gene: TRBV7-9
abundance: NA
j_gene: TRBJ2-1
d_gene: NA
CDR3nt: TGTGCCAGCAGCCACAATGCCGGGGGTTCCTACAATGAGCAGTTCTTC
CDR3aa: CASSHNAGGSYNEQFF

v_gene: TRBV5-1
abundance: NA
j_gene: TRBJ2-2
d_gene: TRBD1
CDR3nt: TGCGCCAGCAGCTGGGGCCTCACAGGGGCAAACACCGGGGAGCTGTTTTTT
CDR3aa: CASSWGLTGANTGELFF

v_gene: TRBV14
abundance: many
j_gene: TRBJ2-3
d_gene: NA
CDR3nt: TGTGCCAGCAGCCCGGTGGGCACAGATACGCAGTATTTT
CDR3aa: CASSPVGTDTQYF

v_gene: TRBV28
abundance: NA
j_gene: TRBJ2-1
d_gene: TRBD1
CDR3nt: TGTGCCAGCAGTTTAGTGGGACAGGGTAGGAACAATGAGCAGTTCTTC
CDR3aa: CASSLVGQGRNNEQFF

v_gene: TRBV9
abundance: NA
j_gene: TRBJ2-1
d_gene: NA
CDR3nt: TGTGCCAGCAGCGTCGGGGACTCTGCCTACAATGAGCAGTTCTTC
CDR3aa: CASSVGDSAYNEQFF

v_gene: TRBV20-1
abundance: many
j_gene: TRBJ2-2
d_gene: TRBD1
CDR3nt: TGCAGTGCGCCCGACAGGGTAAAGCTGTTTTTT
CDR3aa: CSAPDRVKLFF

v_gene: TRBV11-3
abundance: many
j_gene: TRBJ2-1
d_gene: NA
CDR3nt: TGTGCCAGCAGCTTTGGCGTCCGGGGGAGCTCCTACAATGAGCAGTTCTTC
CDR3aa: CASSFGVRGSSYNEQFF

v_gene: TRBV7-3
abundance: NA
j_gene: TRBJ1-3
d_gene: NA
CDR3nt: TGTGCCAGCAGCTCGGCCGCCGGTTTTGGAAACACCATATATTTT
CDR3aa: CASSSAAGFGNTIYF

v_gene: TRBV5-1
abundance: NA
j_gene: TRBJ1-1
d_gene: NA
CDR3nt: TGCGCCAGCAGCTTTGGGACACCCGTGAGGACTGAAGCTTTCTTT
CDR3aa: CASSFGTPVRTEAFF

v_gene: TRBV19
abundance: few
j_gene: TRBJ2-7
d_gene: TRBD1
CDR3nt: TGTGCCAGTAGTCGCGGACAGGATTACGAGCAGTACTTC
CDR3aa: CASSRGQDYEQYF

v_gene: TRBV9
abundance: NA
j_gene: TRBJ1-1
d_gene: TRBD1
CDR3nt: TGTGCCAGCAGCGCCCGGACAGGGCAGACTGAAGCTTTCTTT
CDR3aa: CASSARTGQTEAFF

v_gene: TRBV19
abundance: many
j_gene: TRBJ2-3
d_gene: NA
CDR3nt: TGTGCCAGTAGTATCGACAGCACAGATACGCAGTATTTT
CDR3aa: CASSIDSTDTQYF

v_gene: TRBV5-1
abundance: few
j_gene: TRBJ1-2
d_gene: TRBD1
CDR3nt: TGCGCCAGCAGCCAAGGACAGGGAGGCTATGGCTACACCTTC
CDR3aa: CASSQGQGGYGYTF

v_gene: TRBV20-1
abundance: few
j_gene: TRBJ2-3
d_gene: NA
CDR3nt: TGCAGTGTCACCTCGCCGACTAGTGGCACAGATACGCAGTATTTT
CDR3aa: CSVTSPTSGTDTQYF

v_gene: TRBV27
abundance: few
j_gene: TRBJ1-5
d_gene: TRBD1
CDR3nt: TGTGCCAGCAGTGCAGGGGGGGTTCTTCAGCCCCAGCATTTT
CDR3aa: CASSAGGVLQPQHF

v_gene: TRBV20-1
abundance: NA
j_gene: TRBJ1-2
d_gene: NA
CDR3nt: TGCAGTGCTAGAGATCCGTCAAGGAGTGGCTATGGCTACACCTTC
CDR3aa: CSARDPSRSGYGYTF

v_gene: TRBV28
abundance: many
j_gene: TRBJ2-1
d_gene: TRBD2
CDR3nt: TGTGCCAGCAGTTATCGCCGACTAGCGTTTAATGAGCAGTTCTTC
CDR3aa: CASSYRRLAFNEQFF

v_gene: TRBV9
abundance: NA
j_gene: TRBJ1-1
d_gene: NA
CDR3nt: TGTGCCAGCAGCCCAGGTTCTGCCCCAGACAGGGCTTTCTTT
CDR3aa: CASSPGSAPDRAFF

v_gene: TRBV14
abundance: many
j_gene: TRBJ2-7
d_gene: NA
CDR3nt: TGTGCCAGCAGCCAGACGGGGATTTTCCCCGGGGAGCAGTACTTC
CDR3aa: CASSQTGIFPGEQYF

v_gene: TRBV29-1
abundance: many
j_gene: TRBJ2-1
d_gene: TRBD1
CDR3nt: TGCAGCGGCCGGGACAGGGGTTGGAATGAGCAGTTCTTC
CDR3aa: CSGRDRGWNEQFF

v_gene: TRBV12-3/TRBV12-4
abundance: NA
j_gene: TRBJ1-2
d_gene: NA
CDR3nt: TGTGCCAGCAGTGACGGGTCTCTTTTGGGAGCTAACTATGGCTACACCTTC
CDR3aa: CASSDGSLLGANYGYTF

v_gene: TRBV5-1
abundance: few
j_gene: TRBJ2-5
d_gene: TRBD2
CDR3nt: TGCGCCAGCAGCTCCCTAAGCGGGGGCAAGGAGACCCAGTACTTC
CDR3aa: CASSSLSGGKETQYF